This T cell receptor (beta chain) was sequenced during a study of cytomegalovirus exposure and HLA in healthy donors. The PCR employed 60 Vbeta primers together with 13 Jbeta primers. Measured with immunoSEQ multiplex PCR; TCRdb has only the in-frame clones, and not every one. Among about 190,000 clones listed, around 82% were seen once. With regard to this clone: Its antigen is not known.

The CDR3 totals 13 residues. Trimming stripped 3 bases from V and 6 bases from J, with 8 bases between. CDR1 SNHLY and CDR2 FYNNEI come from the germline V gene. Study-level points and caveats: It was about 150 TCR beta chains that were listed as cytomegalovirus-associated.

The specimen sequenced was PBMCs. The chain has TRBV2 and TRBJ2-2, with D possibly matching TRBD1 (5 bases). The sequence was collected from a woman aged 25 to 39 in good health and CMV-seropositive. CDR3 bases: TGTGCCAGCAGTGAGGACATGTCCGGGGAGCTGTTTTTT. This gives the protein CASSEDMSGELFF.